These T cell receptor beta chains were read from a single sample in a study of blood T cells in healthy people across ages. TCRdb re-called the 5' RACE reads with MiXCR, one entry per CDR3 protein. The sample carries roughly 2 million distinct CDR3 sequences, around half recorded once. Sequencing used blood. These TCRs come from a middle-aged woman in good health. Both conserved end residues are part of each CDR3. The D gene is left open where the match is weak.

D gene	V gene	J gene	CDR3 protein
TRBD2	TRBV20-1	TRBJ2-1	CSASKLAGYEQFF
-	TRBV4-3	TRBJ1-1	CASSQTVAGEAFF
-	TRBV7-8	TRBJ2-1	CASSLEGPGSGNEQFF
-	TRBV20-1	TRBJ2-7	CSARDREKNEQYF
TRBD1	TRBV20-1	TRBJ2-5	CSARDGAQGEETQYF
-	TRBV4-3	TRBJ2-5	CASSQGLSRDHEQYF
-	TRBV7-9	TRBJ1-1	CASSPGAEAFF
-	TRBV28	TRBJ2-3	CASRPGWAPTDTQYF
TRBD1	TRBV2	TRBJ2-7	CASRRDRGQDEQYF
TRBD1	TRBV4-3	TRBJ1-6	CASSQSSGTANSPLHF
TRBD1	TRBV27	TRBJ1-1	CASKPYPRDSLSAFF
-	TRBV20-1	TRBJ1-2	CSAVEGLRVGGYTF
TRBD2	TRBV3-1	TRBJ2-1	CASSHVAGALPHEQFF
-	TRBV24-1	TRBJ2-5	CATSDCQGPKETQYF
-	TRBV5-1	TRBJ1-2	CASSLEDTFYGYTF
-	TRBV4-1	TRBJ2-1	CASSQVGTAYNEQFF
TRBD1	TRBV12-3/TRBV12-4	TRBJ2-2	CASSFTGDTGELFF
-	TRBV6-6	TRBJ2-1	CASSSRGHNEQFF
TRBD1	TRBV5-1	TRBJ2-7	CASSYETGPAYEQYF
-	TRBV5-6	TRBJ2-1	CASSLVSGRGDEQFF
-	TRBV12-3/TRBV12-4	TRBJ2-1	CASRRPDSHNEQFF
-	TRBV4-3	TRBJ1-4	CASSQDYGQYNEKLFF
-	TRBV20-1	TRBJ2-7	CSAAPAGPLHDYEQYF
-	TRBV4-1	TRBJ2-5	CASSQDHGEQYF
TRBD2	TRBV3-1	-	CASSQGHLAGGHETQYF
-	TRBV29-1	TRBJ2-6	CSVEEFGDSGANVLTF
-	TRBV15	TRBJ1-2	CATSRGSGTLARRINYGYTF
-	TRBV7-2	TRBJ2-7	CASSSPGPNEQYF
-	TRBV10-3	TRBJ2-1	CAISEMDGTLGNEQFF
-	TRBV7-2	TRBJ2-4	CASSPPAEEQYF
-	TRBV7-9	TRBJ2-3	CASSLWVSSSTDTQYF
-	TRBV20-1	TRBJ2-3	CSARRSSLSQYF
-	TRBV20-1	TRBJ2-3	CSASPTRVNGKTDTQYF
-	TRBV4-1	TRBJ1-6	CASSQDRDTNSPLHF
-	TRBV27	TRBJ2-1	CASNPTGNHEQFF
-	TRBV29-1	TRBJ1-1	CSVTLRTEAFF
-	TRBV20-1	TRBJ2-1	CSAHIQGFQFF
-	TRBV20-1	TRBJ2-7	CSAARISEQYF
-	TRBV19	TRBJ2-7	CASSAGSGQRAQYF
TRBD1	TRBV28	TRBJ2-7	CASQGQGGEQYF
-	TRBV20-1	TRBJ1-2	CSAAPAGAVGYTF
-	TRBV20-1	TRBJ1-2	CSANKRQGYGYTF
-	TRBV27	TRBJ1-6	CASSYLYNSPLHF
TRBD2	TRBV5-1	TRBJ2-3	CASSSSGPNSGGSTDTQYF
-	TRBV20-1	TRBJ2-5	CSATERTGRGETQYF
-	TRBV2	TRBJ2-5	CATLGMQETQYF
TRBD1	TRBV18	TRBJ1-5	CASSPSQGRNQPQHF
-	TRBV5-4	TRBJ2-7	CASSTQGRSYEQYF
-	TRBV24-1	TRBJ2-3	CATSDRGPTHTDTQYF
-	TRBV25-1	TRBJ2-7	CASSELARTDKYF
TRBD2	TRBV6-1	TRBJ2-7	CASRETSGGAYNEQYF
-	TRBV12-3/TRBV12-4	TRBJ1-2	CASSLAGGLSSYTF
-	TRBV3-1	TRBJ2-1	CASSQDPGGRGEQFF
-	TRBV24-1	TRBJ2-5	CATSEHRVPLETQYF
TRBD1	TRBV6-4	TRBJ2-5	CASSAPHNPSVGQGWEQYF